This T cell receptor (beta chain) is drawn from a study of control samples from healthy donors and cancer patients. Sequencing was performed with immunoSEQ multiplex PCR; in TCRdb, only in-frame clones are kept and a portion is missing. This table holds more than 120,000 clones, about nine tenths found once. Between the trimmed V and J ends, which lost 0 bases and 3 bases, there was a span of 14 bases. CDR1 SGHVS and CDR2 FNYEAQ come from the germline V gene. CDR3 length equals 16 residues. The sequence derives from a young man in good health. The chain couples TRBV7-6 to TRBJ1-1; maybe TRBD1 (5 bases). The sequenced sample consisted of blood. CDR3 region: CASSLAGELGDTEAFF. CDR3 bases: TGTGCCAGCAGCTTAGCAGGGGAATTAGGTGACACTGAAGCTTTCTTT.